Only one count was recorded for the clone carrying this T cell receptor beta chain. With 1 base clipped from V and 6 bases from J, the junction kept 8 bases outside the gene matches. This CDR3 contains 15 residues. Per the germline V gene, CDR1 is MGHDK and CDR2 is SYGVNS. How the authors handled the data: Quantification of nucleated cells was approximated via reference gene primer amplification. TCRdb keeps only in-frame clones here, not all; method: immunoSEQ multiplex PCR. That table is the source of V, J and clone size, and D and trimming were worked out from the DNA. The sample lists tens of thousands of clones, about 90% occurring once. This record comes from a study of blood T cell repertoires in COVID-19.

Sequenced input: peripheral blood. The rearrangement uses TRBV25-1 and TRBJ1-1, with 7 bases lining up with TRBD1. The receptor comes from a man between 45 and 60 years old with COVID-19, enrolled during active disease. CDR3 loop: CASSESNRGWAEAFF. The CDR3 DNA sequence: TGTGCCAGCAGTGAATCTAACAGGGGTTGGGCTGAAGCTTTCTTT.